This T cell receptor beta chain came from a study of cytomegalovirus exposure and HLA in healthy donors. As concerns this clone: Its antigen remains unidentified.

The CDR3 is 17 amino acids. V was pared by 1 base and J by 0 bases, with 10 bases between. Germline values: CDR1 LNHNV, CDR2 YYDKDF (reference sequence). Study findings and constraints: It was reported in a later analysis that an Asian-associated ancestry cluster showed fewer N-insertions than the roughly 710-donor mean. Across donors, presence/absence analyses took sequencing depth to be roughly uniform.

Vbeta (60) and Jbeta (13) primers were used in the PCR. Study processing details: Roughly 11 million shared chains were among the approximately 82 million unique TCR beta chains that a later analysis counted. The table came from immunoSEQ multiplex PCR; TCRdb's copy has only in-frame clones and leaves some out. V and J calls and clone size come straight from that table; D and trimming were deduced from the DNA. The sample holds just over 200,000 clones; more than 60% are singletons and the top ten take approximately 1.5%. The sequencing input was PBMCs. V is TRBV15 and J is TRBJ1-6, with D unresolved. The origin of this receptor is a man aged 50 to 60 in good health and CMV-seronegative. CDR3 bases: TGTGCCACCAGCAGAGGCTCTGGGAGCTCCTATAATTCACCCCTCCACTTT. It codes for CATSRGSGSSYNSPLHF.